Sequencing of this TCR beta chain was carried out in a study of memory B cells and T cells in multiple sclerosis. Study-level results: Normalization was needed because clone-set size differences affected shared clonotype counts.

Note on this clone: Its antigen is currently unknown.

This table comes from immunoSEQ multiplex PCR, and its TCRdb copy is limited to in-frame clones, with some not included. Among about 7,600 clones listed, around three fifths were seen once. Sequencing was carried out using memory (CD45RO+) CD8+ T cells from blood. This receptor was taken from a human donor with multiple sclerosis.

CDR3 amino acids: CASNSGGAGDEQFF. As DNA, the CDR3 is TGTGCCAGCAACAGCGGGGGGGCCGGAGATGAGCAGTTCTTC. The genes are TRBV6-4 and TRBJ2-1; 10 bases line up with TRBD2. V lost 7 bases and J lost 8; bases outside the gene matches: 8. The CDR3 runs 14 residues. In germline, CDR1 is MRHNA, CDR2 SNTAGT.